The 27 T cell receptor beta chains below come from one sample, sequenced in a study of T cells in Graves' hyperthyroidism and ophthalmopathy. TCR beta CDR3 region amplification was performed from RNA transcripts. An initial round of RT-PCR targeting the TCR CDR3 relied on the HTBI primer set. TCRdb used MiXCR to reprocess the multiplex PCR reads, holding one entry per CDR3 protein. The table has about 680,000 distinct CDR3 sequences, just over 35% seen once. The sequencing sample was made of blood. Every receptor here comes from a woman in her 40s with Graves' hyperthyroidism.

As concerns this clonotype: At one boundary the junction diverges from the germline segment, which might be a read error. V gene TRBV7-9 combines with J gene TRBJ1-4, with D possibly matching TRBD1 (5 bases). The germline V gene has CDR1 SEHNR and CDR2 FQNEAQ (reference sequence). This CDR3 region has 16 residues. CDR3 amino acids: CASSLPPGPRGEKLFF. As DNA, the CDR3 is TGCGCCAGCAGCTTGCCCCCGGGGCCCAGAGGAGAAAAACTGTTTTTT.

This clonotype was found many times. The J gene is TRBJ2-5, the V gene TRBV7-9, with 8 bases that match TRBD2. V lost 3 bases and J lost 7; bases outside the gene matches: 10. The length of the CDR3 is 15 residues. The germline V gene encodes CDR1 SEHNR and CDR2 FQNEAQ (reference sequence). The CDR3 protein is CASSFQLSGTGTQYF. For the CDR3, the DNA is TGTGCCAGCAGCTTCCAGCTTAGCGGGACGGGGACCCAGTACTTC.

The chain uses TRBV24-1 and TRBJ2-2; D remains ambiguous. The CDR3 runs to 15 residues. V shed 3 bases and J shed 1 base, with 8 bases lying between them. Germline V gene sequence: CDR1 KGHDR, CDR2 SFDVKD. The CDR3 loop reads CATSDARRNTGELFF. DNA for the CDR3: TGTGCCACCAGTGATGCTAGGCGGAACACCGGGGAGCTGTTTTTT.

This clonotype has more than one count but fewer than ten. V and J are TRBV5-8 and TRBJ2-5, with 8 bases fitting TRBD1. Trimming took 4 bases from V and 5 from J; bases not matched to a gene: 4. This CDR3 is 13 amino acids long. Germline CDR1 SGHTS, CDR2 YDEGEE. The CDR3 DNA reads TGTGCCAGCAGCGGATACAGGGGGGAGACCCAGTACTTC. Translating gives CASSGYRGETQYF. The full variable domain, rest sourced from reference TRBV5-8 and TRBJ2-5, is EAGVTQSPTHLIKTRGQQATLRCSPISGHTSVYWYQQALGLGLQFLLWYDEGEERNRGNFPPRFSGRQFPNYSSELNVNALELEDSALYLCASSGYRGETQYFGPGTRLLVL.

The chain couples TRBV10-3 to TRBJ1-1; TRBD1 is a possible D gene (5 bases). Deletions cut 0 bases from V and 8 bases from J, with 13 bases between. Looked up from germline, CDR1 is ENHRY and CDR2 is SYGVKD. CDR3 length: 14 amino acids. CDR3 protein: CAISESKGPREAFF. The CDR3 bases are TGTGCCATCAGTGAGTCTAAGGGACCGCGCGAAGCTTTCTTT.

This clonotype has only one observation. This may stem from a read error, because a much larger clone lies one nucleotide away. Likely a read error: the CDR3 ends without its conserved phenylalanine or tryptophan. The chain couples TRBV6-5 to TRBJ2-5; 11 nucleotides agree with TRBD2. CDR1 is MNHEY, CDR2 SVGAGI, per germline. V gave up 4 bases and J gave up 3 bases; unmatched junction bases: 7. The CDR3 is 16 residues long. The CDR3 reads CASSSELLAGEETQYL. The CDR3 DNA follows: TGTGCCAGCAGTTCTGAATTACTAGCGGGAGAAGAGACCCAGTACCTC.

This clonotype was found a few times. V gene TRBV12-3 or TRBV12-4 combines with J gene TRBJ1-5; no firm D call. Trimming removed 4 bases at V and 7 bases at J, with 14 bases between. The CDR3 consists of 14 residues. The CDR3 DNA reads TGTGCCAGCAGTTACAGCGCCCTCTCGCAGCCCCAGCATTTT. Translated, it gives CASSYSALSQPQHF.

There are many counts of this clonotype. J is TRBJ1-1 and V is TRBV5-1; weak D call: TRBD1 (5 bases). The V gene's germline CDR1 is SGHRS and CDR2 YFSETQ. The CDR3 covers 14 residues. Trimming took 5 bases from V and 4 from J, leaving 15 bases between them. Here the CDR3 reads CASRGEGPGTEAFF. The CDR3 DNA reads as TGCGCCAGCAGAGGGGAGGGGCCGGGCACTGAAGCTTTCTTT.

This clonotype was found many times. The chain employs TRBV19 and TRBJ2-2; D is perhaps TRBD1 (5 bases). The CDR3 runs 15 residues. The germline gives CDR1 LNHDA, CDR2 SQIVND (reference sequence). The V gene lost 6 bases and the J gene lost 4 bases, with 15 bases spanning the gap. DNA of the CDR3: TGTGCCAGTAGGACCCTTGACAGAGCCACCGGGGAGCTGTTTTTT. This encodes CASRTLDRATGELFF.

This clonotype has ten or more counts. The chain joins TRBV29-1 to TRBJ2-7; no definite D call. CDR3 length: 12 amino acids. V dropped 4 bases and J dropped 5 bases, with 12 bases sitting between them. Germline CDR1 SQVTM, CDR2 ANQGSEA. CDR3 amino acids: CSVGGQVHEQYF. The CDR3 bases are TGCAGCGTTGGAGGTCAGGTCCACGAGCAGTACTTC.

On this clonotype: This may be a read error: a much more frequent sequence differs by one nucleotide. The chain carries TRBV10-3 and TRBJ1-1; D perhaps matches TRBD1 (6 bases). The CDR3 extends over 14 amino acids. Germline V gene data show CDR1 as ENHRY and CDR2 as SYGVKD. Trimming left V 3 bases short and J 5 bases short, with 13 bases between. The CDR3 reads CAISDTGGRTEAFF. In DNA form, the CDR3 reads TGTGCCATCAGTGACACGGGGGGGCGAACTGAAGCTTTCTTT.

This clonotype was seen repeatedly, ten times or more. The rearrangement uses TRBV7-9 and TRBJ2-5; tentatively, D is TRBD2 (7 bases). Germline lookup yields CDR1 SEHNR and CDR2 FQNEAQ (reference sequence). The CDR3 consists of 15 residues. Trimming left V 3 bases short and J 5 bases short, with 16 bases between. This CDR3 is CASSFLAGAMETQYF. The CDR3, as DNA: TGTGCCAGCAGCTTCCTGGCGGGGGCGATGGAGACCCAGTACTTC.

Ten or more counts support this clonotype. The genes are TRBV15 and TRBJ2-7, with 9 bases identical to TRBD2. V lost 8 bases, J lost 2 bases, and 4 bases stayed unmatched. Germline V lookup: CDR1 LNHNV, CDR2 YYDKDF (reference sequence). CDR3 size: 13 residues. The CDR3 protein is CATGTSTTYEQYF. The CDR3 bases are TGTGCCACCGGGACTAGCACAACCTACGAGCAGTACTTC.

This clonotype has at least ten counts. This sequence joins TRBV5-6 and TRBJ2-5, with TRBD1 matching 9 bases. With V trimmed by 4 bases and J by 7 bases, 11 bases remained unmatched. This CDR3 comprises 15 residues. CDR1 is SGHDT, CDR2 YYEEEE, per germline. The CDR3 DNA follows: TGTGCCAGCAGCCGTGGGACAGGGACGTCCAGGACCCAGTACTTC. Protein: CASSRGTGTSRTQYF.

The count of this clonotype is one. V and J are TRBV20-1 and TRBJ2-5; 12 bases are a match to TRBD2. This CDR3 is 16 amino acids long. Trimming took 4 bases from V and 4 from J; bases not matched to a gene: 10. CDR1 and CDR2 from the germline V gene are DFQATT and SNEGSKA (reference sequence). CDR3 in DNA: TGCAGTGCTATGGGGCTAGCGGGAGGGCCGGCAGAGACCCAGTACTTC. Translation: CSAMGLAGGPAETQYF.

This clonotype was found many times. CDR3 sequence reads: CASSFGGGGYTF. Here the CDR3 DNA reads TGTGCCAGCAGCTTTGGGGGAGGAGGCTACACCTTC. The gene calls are TRBV12-3 or TRBV12-4 and TRBJ1-2; tentatively, D is TRBD1 (5 bases). This CDR3 has 12 residues. V lost 6 bases and J 8 bases, leaving 13 bases between the germline ends.

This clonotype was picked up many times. The CDR3 nucleotides are TGTGCCAGTAAGGATTATTATGGCTACACCTTC. It encodes CASKDYYGYTF. The rearrangement joins TRBV19 to TRBJ1-2; D unresolved. V was clipped by 7 bases and J by 5 bases, with 8 bases between them. Germline CDR1 reads LNHDA; CDR2 reads SQIVND (reference sequence). There are 11 residues in the CDR3.

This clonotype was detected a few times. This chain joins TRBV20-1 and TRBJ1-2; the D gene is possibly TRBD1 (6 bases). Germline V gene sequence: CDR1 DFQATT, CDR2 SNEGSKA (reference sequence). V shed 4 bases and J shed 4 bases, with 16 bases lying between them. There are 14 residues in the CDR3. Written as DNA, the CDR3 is TGCAGTGCTACCGGGGGGCAATCCATCTATGGCTACACCTTC. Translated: CSATGGQSIYGYTF.

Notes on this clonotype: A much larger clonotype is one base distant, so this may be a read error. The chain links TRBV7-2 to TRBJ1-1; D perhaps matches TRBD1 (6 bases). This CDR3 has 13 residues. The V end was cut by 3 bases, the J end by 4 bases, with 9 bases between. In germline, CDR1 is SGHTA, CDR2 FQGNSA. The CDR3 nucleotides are TGTGCCAGCAGCTTCGGACAGCGCACTGAAGCTTTCTTT. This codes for CASSFGQRTEAFF.

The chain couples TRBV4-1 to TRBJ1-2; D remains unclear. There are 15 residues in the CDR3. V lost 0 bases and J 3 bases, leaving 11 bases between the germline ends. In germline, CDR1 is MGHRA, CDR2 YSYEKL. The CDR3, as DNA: TGCGCCAGCAGCCAAGATAGCCGAGAATACTATGGCTACACCTTC. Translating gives CASSQDSREYYGYTF.

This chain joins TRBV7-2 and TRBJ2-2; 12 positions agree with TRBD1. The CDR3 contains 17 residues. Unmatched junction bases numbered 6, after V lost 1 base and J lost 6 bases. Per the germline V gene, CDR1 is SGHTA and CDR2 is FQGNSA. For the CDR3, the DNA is TGTGCCAGCAGCTTAGGGGGGACAGGGGGCCTCCCCGGGGAGCTGTTTTTT. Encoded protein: CASSLGGTGGLPGELFF.

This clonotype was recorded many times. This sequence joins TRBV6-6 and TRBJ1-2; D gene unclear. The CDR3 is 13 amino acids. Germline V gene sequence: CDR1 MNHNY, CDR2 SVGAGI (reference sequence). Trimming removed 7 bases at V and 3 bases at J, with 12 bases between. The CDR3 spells CASIPSGDYGYTF. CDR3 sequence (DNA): TGTGCCAGCATCCCCTCCGGTGACTATGGCTACACCTTC.

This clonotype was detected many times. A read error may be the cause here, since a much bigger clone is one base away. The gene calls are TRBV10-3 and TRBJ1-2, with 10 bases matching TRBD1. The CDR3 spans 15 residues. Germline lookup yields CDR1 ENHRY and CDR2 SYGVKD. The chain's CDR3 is CAIMERTGGNYGHTF. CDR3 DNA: TGTGCCATCATGGAGCGGACAGGGGGTAACTATGGCCACACCTTC.

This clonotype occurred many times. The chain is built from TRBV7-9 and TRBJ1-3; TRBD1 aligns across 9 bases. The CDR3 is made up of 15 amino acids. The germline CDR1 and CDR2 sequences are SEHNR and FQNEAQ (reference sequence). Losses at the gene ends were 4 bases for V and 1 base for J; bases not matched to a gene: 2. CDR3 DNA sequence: TGTGCCAGCAGCTCCGACAGGGGGTCTGGAAACACCATATATTTT. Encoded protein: CASSSDRGSGNTIYF.

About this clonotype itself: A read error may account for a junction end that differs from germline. The CDR3: CASRKDRVGAPPHF. The CDR3 DNA reads as TGTGCCAGCAGAAAGGACAGGGTAGGAGCACCCCCCCACTTT. V and J are TRBV7-8 and TRBJ1-6, with 8 positions matching TRBD1. This CDR3 has 14 residues. CDR1 is SGHVS and CDR2 is FQNEAQ in the germline V gene. The full variable domain, its missing parts supplied by reference TRBV7-8 and TRBJ1-6, is GAGVSQSPRYKVAKRGQDVALRCDPISGHVSLFWYQQALGQGPEFLTYFQNEAQLDKSGLPSDRFFAERPEGSVSTLKIQRTQQEDSAVYLCASRKDRVGAPPHFGNGTRLTVT.

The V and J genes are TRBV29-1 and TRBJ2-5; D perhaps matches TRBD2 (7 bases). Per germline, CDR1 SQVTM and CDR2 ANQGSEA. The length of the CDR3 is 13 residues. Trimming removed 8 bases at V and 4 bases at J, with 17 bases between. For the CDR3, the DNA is TGCAGCCTTAACCGGGGGGCCCGAGAGACCCAGTACTTC. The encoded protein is CSLNRGARETQYF.

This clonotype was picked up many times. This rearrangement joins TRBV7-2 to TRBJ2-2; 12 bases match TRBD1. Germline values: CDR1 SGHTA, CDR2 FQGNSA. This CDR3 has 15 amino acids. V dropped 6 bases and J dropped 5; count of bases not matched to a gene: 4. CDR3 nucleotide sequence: TGTGCCAGCAGTCGGGACAGGGGGCGAACCGGGGAGCTGTTTTTT. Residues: CASSRDRGRTGELFF.